The next 29 T cell receptor beta chains were all read from a single sample in a study of blood T cell repertoires in COVID-19. Data came from immunoSEQ multiplex PCR; TCRdb stores just in-frame clones and leaves some out. The sample yields a few hundred thousand clones, 85% to 90% seen once. Sequenced sample: PBMCs or T cells enriched from blood (not recorded which). The receptors here all came from a man aged 30 to 45 who had recovered from COVID-19.

The rearrangement links TRBV5-1 to TRBJ1-1, with a weak D call TRBD1 (6 bases). V was shortened by 4 bases and J by 0 bases, with 13 bases between the two germline ends. The CDR3 extends over 15 amino acids. Germline CDR1 and CDR2: SGHRS and YFSETQ. In nucleotides, the CDR3 is TGCGCCAGCAGCCCCGGGGGGCACATGAACACTGAAGCTTTCTTT. It translates to CASSPGGHMNTEAFF.

This chain links TRBV3-1 (or the pseudogene TRBV3-2) with TRBJ1-1; D is undetermined. Germline CDR1 and CDR2: LGHDT and YNNKEL (reference sequence). The V end lost 6 bases, the J end lost 0 bases, and 5 bases lay between the germline ends. This CDR3 is built from 12 residues. The CDR3 nucleotides are TGTGCCAGCAGTTCAGTGAACACTGAAGCTTTCTTT. It translates to CASSSVNTEAFF.

This clone showed up just a few times. The V and J genes are TRBV2 and TRBJ1-6, with 8 bases that match TRBD1. The CDR3 has 14 amino acids. V was pared by 5 bases and J by 7 bases, with 4 bases of the junction left unmatched. Germline values: CDR1 SNHLY, CDR2 FYNNEI. CDR3 DNA sequence: TGTGCCAGCAGTAATGGACAGGGAAATTCACCCCTCCACTTT. Encoded protein: CASSNGQGNSPLHF.

This sequence joins TRBV6-5 and TRBJ1-1; 8 bases fit TRBD1. This CDR3 contains 12 residues. Trimming removed 10 bases from V and 4 bases from J; junction bases left unmatched: 5. CDR1 is MNHEY and CDR2 is SVGAGI in the germline V gene. The CDR3 bases are TGTGCCACCCAGGGGGCGGGCACTGAAGCTTTCTTT. Encoded protein: CATQGAGTEAFF.

V is TRBV5-1 and J is TRBJ2-5; D perhaps matches TRBD2 (6 bases). Germline-derived CDR1 and CDR2 are SGHRS and YFSETQ. The germline V and J ends were trimmed by 0 bases and 5 bases, with 8 bases remaining between them. The length of the CDR3 is 13 residues. The CDR3 spells CASSLDGSETQYF. Here the CDR3 DNA reads TGCGCCAGCAGCTTGGACGGGAGTGAGACCCAGTACTTC.

This clone was found once. V gene TRBV4-2 combines with J gene TRBJ1-4; no definite D call. The V gene lost 0 bases and the J gene lost 0 bases, with 11 bases spanning the gap. Germline V lookup: CDR1 LGHNA, CDR2 YNFKEQ. The CDR3 extends over 17 amino acids. The CDR3 DNA reads TGTGCCAGCAGCCAAGACACCAGGTTAGCAACTAATGAAAAACTGTTTTTT. Protein product: CASSQDTRLATNEKLFF.

The rearrangement joins TRBV30 to TRBJ2-5, with D perhaps matching TRBD2 (6 bases). Trimming took 2 bases from V and 0 from J, leaving 10 bases between them. The CDR3 runs to 14 residues. Germline CDR1 reads GTSNPN; CDR2 reads SVGIG (reference sequence). CDR3 residues: CAWSRTNHQETQYF. For the CDR3, the DNA is TGTGCCTGGAGTAGGACTAACCACCAAGAGACCCAGTACTTC.

V usage is TRBV14 and J usage is TRBJ1-2; a possible D gene is TRBD1 (6 bases). Germline lookup yields CDR1 SGHDN and CDR2 FVKESK. The CDR3 covers 15 residues. The V gene lost 0 bases and the J gene lost 6 bases, with 14 bases spanning the gap. DNA for the CDR3: TGTGCCAGCAGCCAAGACCCCCCAGGGGACCATGGCTACACCTTC. Encoded protein: CASSQDPPGDHGYTF. The variable domain in full, with the rest retrieved from reference TRBV14 and TRBJ1-2, is EAGVTQFPSHSVIEKGQTVTLRCDPISGHDNLYWYRRVMGKEIKFLLHFVKESKQDESGMPNNRFLAERTGGTYSTLKVQPAELEDSGVYFCASSQDPPGDHGYTFGSGTRLTVV.

The rearrangement uses TRBV9 and TRBJ1-2; no reliable D call. V gave up 4 bases and J gave up 2 bases, with 3 bases separating them. Germline lookup yields CDR1 SGDLS and CDR2 YYNGEE. The CDR3 spans 11 residues. The CDR3 DNA sequence: TGTGCCAGCAGCTCGAACTATGGCTACACCTTC. It specifies CASSSNYGYTF.

This chain joins TRBV5-1 and TRBJ2-7, with 10 nucleotides matching TRBD2. The CDR3 totals 16 residues. Germline values: CDR1 SGHRS, CDR2 YFSETQ. Germline trimming cut 0 bases from V and 6 bases from J; bases unmatched to any gene: 9. CDR3 loop: CASSLDLLAGYGEQYF. The CDR3 DNA is TGCGCCAGCAGCTTGGACTTACTAGCGGGATATGGCGAGCAGTACTTC.

This clone has only one observation. The chain couples TRBV18 to TRBJ1-6, with no clear D. CDR1 is KGHSH, CDR2 LQKENI, per germline. V was pared by 4 bases and J by 5 bases, with 12 bases between. The CDR3 is 15 amino acids. As DNA, the CDR3 is TGTGCCAGCTCACAGTTCCAGAGCGATAATTCACCCCTCCACTTT. Protein: CASSQFQSDNSPLHF.

V gene TRBV5-1 combines with J gene TRBJ2-3; perhaps TRBD1 as D (5 bases). The germline V gene has CDR1 SGHRS and CDR2 YFSETQ. V lost 0 bases and J 4 bases, leaving 12 bases between the germline ends. This CDR3 is built from 15 residues. Written as DNA, the CDR3 is TGCGCCAGCAGCTTGGAGGGGCAGGGCCCAGATACGCAGTATTTT. Amino acids: CASSLEGQGPDTQYF.

The chain has TRBV18 and TRBJ1-2; 7 bases agree with TRBD1. The CDR3 runs to 12 residues. V shed 6 bases and J 6 bases; nucleotides not matched to a gene: 4. Per germline, CDR1 KGHSH and CDR2 LQKENI. The CDR3 protein is CASSRTGNGYTF. In nucleotides, the CDR3 is TGTGCCAGCTCCCGGACAGGAAATGGCTACACCTTC.

The chain carries TRBV28 and TRBJ1-6, with TRBD1 matching over 8 bases. CDR1 and CDR2 (germline): MDHEN, SYDVKM. The CDR3 runs 15 residues. V was clipped by 7 bases and J by 2 bases; unmatched bases: 4. This chain's CDR3 is CASTSDRAYNSPLHF. CDR3 coding DNA: TGTGCCAGCACCTCGGACAGGGCCTATAATTCACCCCTCCACTTT. Variable domain in full (rest from reference TRBV28 and TRBJ1-6): DVKVTQSSRYLVKRTGEKVFLECVQDMDHENMFWYRQDPGLGLRLIYFSYDVKMKEKGDIPEGYSVSREKKERFSLILESASTNQTSMYLCASTSDRAYNSPLHFGNGTRLTVT.

The genes are TRBV7-2 and TRBJ2-1; 7 positions agree with TRBD1. The junction had 4 bases not matched to a gene; V was cut back by 4 bases and J by 7 bases. The CDR3 covers 13 residues. Germline-derived CDR1 and CDR2 are SGHTA and FQGNSA. CDR3 region: CASSSGQRNEQFF. CDR3 sequence (DNA): TGTGCCAGCAGCTCGGGACAGAGAAATGAGCAGTTCTTC.

The chain is built from TRBV10-3 and TRBJ2-3, with 8 bases fitting TRBD2. Germline values: CDR1 ENHRY, CDR2 SYGVKD. Trimming removed 6 bases from V and 1 base from J; junction bases left unmatched: 6. This CDR3 has 15 amino acids. In DNA, the CDR3 is TGTGCCATCAGGGGTAGCGGGAAGGGCACAGATACGCAGTATTTT. It yields the protein CAIRGSGKGTDTQYF.

The V and J genes are TRBV14 and TRBJ2-1, with 8 bases matching TRBD2. Germline V CDR1 and CDR2: SGHDN, FVKESK. The CDR3 totals 18 residues. V trimming: 3 bases; J trimming: 12 bases; junction bases outside the gene matches: 22. The CDR3 is CASSHESFSGTGTFGQFF. The CDR3 DNA is TGTGCCAGCAGCCACGAATCCTTTAGCGGGACTGGAACATTCGGGCAGTTCTTC.

This clone was detected only once. The CDR3 DNA is TGTGCCAGCAGTTATCGCAGGGGATTAACTAATGAAAAACTGTTTTTT. Its translation: CASSYRRGLTNEKLFF. This rearrangement joins TRBV27 to TRBJ1-4; possibly TRBD1 for D (6 bases). Trimming left V 4 bases short and J 1 base short, with 13 bases between. The CDR3 spans 16 residues. CDR1 and CDR2 (germline): MNHEY, SMNVEV (reference sequence).

This clone appeared a single time. This sequence joins TRBV12-5 and TRBJ2-2, with a possible D match to TRBD2 (6 bases). Germline values: CDR1 LGHNT, CDR2 FRNRAP. CDR3 length: 15 amino acids. With 6 bases removed from V and 1 base from J, the gap between germline ends came to 12 bases. This CDR3 reads CASGPGLLNTGELFF. CDR3 nucleotide sequence: TGTGCTAGTGGGCCGGGACTGCTGAACACCGGGGAGCTGTTTTTT.

This chain joins TRBV12-2 and TRBJ2-3; TRBD1 is the table's D call, not checked against the DNA. TRBV12-2 corresponds to a pseudogene. The CDR3 is made up of 15 amino acids. The CDR3 nucleotides read TGTGCAAGTCGCTTAAAGGGACAGGGTGTCGCTCGACCGTATTTT. This gives the protein CASRLKGQGVARPYF.

Of note for this clone: Mismatch with germline at one junction end may stem from a read error. This chain joins TRBV5-3 and TRBJ1-6; a possible D gene is TRBD1 (5 bases). TRBV5-3 is filed as an ORF, its function uncertain. The length of the CDR3 is 14 residues. The CDR3 DNA sequence: TGTGTCAGAAGCCTGGGGCGGGGGAATTCACCCCTCCACTTT. Translated: CVRSLGRGNSPLHF.

This clone was seen a single time. The rearrangement links TRBV18 to TRBJ2-1; TRBD2 agrees at 13 bases. Germline V gives CDR1 KGHSH, CDR2 LQKENI. V was pared by 3 bases and J by 0 bases, with 2 bases of the junction left unmatched. This CDR3 region has 17 residues. The CDR3 region has the DNA TGTGCCAGCTCACCTGGACTAGCGGGAGCCTCCTACAATGAGCAGTTCTTC. It specifies CASSPGLAGASYNEQFF.

CDR3 sequence (DNA): TGCAGCGTTGTCCGAGGAACCGTGAACACTGAAGCTTTCTTT. This sequence encodes CSVVRGTVNTEAFF. The chain has TRBV29-1 and TRBJ1-1; D is undetermined. The CDR3 runs 14 residues. V lost 4 bases, J lost 0 bases, and 12 bases lay in between. Germline V gene sequence: CDR1 SQVTM, CDR2 ANQGSEA.

The CDR3 DNA sequence: TGTGCCAGCAGCAGGATAGGCTCTGGGGCCAACGTCCTGACTTTC. It translates to CASSRIGSGANVLTF. The rearrangement uses TRBV27 and TRBJ2-6; D is unresolved. V lost 6 bases, J lost 0 bases, and 9 bases lay in between. CDR3 size: 15 residues. CDR1 and CDR2 (germline): MNHEY, SMNVEV (reference sequence).

The chain employs TRBV19 and TRBJ2-7, with TRBD1 identical over 7 bases. The CDR3 spans 16 residues. V lost 4 bases, J lost 1 base, and 10 bases stayed unmatched. Looked up from germline, CDR1 is LNHDA and CDR2 is SQIVND (reference sequence). CDR3 in amino acids: CASSKGQATFSYEQYF. The CDR3 nucleotides are TGTGCCAGTAGTAAAGGACAGGCTACCTTTTCCTACGAGCAGTACTTC.

The chain couples TRBV18 to TRBJ2-2; D is possibly TRBD1 (7 bases). V was cut by 4 bases and J by 0 bases, with 15 bases left in between. Germline CDR1 and CDR2: KGHSH and LQKENI. The CDR3 loop spans 17 amino acids. The CDR3 bases are TGTGCCAGCTCACAAACCGGCGGGACAGCGAACACCGGGGAGCTGTTTTTT. This gives the protein CASSQTGGTANTGELFF.

J is TRBJ2-7 and V is TRBV2; 8 nucleotides agree with TRBD2. Germline loops: CDR1 SNHLY, CDR2 FYNNEI. J gave up 2 bases and V 1 base, and 4 bases lay outside the gene matches. The CDR3 has 15 residues. CDR3 residues: CASSEDSGDAYEQYF. The CDR3 coding sequence is TGTGCCAGCAGTGAAGATAGCGGGGACGCCTACGAGCAGTACTTC.

This chain uses TRBV15 with TRBJ1-1; no firm D call. In germline, CDR1 is LNHNV, CDR2 YYDKDF (reference sequence). The CDR3 is made up of 16 amino acids. V lost 0 bases, J lost 0 bases, and 11 bases lay in between. CDR3 DNA: TGTGCCACCAGCAGAGATTATCAGTACATGAACACTGAAGCTTTCTTT. Translating it yields CATSRDYQYMNTEAFF.

This rearrangement joins TRBV6-5 to TRBJ2-2; 7 bases are shared with TRBD2. V lost 5 bases and J lost 2; bases outside the gene matches: 2. The CDR3 totals 14 residues. The V gene's germline CDR1 is MNHEY and CDR2 SVGAGI. CDR3: CASSRDYNTGELFF. DNA of the CDR3: TGTGCCAGCAGTCGGGACTATAACACCGGGGAGCTGTTTTTT.